Below, 12 T cell receptor beta chains from the same sample are listed, as sequenced in a study of shared clonotypes between healthy human individuals. Positive CCR7 selection of CD45RO-negative cells yielded the naive CD8 cells, and terminally differentiated effector memory CD45RA+ cells were excluded. The assay was immunoSEQ multiplex PCR, and TCRdb's table has in-frame clones only and misses some. Here the sample spans millions of clones, about 94% being singletons. The sequencing sample was made of naive CD8+ T cells sorted from blood. The receptor set was obtained from a young man in good health.

This chain uses TRBV27 with TRBJ1-1; the D gene is possibly TRBD1 (6 bases). Germline loops: CDR1 MNHEY, CDR2 SMNVEV (reference sequence). The CDR3 length is 14 residues. V was trimmed by 4 bases and J by 1 base, leaving 10 bases between them. CDR3 amino acids: CASSSWTENTEAFF. The CDR3, as DNA: TGTGCCAGCAGTTCTTGGACAGAGAACACTGAAGCTTTCTTT.

Concerning this clone: Other DNA sequences in the sample encode the same CDR3. This rearrangement joins TRBV27 to TRBJ2-7, with D possibly matching TRBD2 (6 bases). V lost 6 bases, J lost 0 bases, and 12 bases lay in between. Germline CDR1 is MNHEY and CDR2 is SMNVEV (reference sequence). The CDR3 runs 14 residues. The CDR3 region has the DNA TGTGCCAGCAGCCTAGCGCCTACCTCCTACGAGCAGTACTTC. This encodes CASSLAPTSYEQYF.

The V gene is TRBV7-9, the J gene TRBJ2-3; weak D call: TRBD1 (5 bases). The CDR3 consists of 13 residues. Germline lookup yields CDR1 SEHNR and CDR2 FQNEAQ (reference sequence). V dropped 4 bases and J dropped 3 bases, with 8 bases sitting between them. The CDR3: CASSSDITDTQYF. As DNA, the CDR3 is TGTGCCAGCAGCTCGGACATTACAGATACGCAGTATTTT. Full variable domain (outside the CDR3, taken from reference TRBV7-9 and TRBJ2-3): DTGVSQNPRHKITKRGQNVTFRCDPISEHNRLYWYRQTLGQGPEFLTYFQNEAQLEKSRLLSDRFSAERPKGSFSTLEIQRTEQGDSAMYLCASSSDITDTQYFGPGTRLTVL.

The genes are TRBV5-1 and TRBJ2-3, with 7 bases identical to TRBD1. The V segment lost 0 bases and the J segment 2 bases; nucleotides outside the gene matches: 9. This CDR3 has 17 residues. The germline V gene encodes CDR1 SGHRS and CDR2 YFSETQ. DNA for the CDR3: TGCGCCAGCAGCTTGGGACAGGGTCGAGAATCCACAGATACGCAGTATTTT. Translating it yields CASSLGQGRESTDTQYF.

The chain has TRBV30 and TRBJ2-7; maybe TRBD2 (6 bases). Per germline, CDR1 GTSNPN and CDR2 SVGIG (reference sequence). Deletions cut 1 base from V and 5 bases from J, with 12 bases between. The CDR3 runs to 13 residues. CDR3 residues: CAWSEEEGDEQYF. CDR3 nucleotides: TGTGCCTGGAGTGAGGAGGAGGGCGACGAGCAGTACTTC.

The chain combines TRBV7-9 with TRBJ1-1; tentative D call: TRBD1 (5 bases). Germline V lookup: CDR1 SEHNR, CDR2 FQNEAQ (reference sequence). Trimming pared 4 bases from V and 1 base from J, leaving 16 bases between. The CDR3 runs to 16 residues. CDR3 sequence (DNA): TGTGCCAGCAGCTCCTTGGGGGTTATAACGAACACTGAAGCTTTCTTT. Amino acid sequence: CASSSLGVITNTEAFF.

The rearrangement joins TRBV15 to TRBJ2-5; the match to TRBD1 covers 10 bases. Germline CDR1 and CDR2: LNHNV and YYDKDF (reference sequence). This CDR3 is built from 16 residues. J gave up 4 bases and V 1 base, and 6 bases lay outside the gene matches. The CDR3 DNA reads as TGTGCCACCAGCAGAGGAAGGACAGGGGGGAGAGAGACCCAGTACTTC. Translated, it gives CATSRGRTGGRETQYF.

The rearrangement links TRBV4-3 to TRBJ2-1, with TRBD2 identical over 8 bases. Trimming took 0 bases from V and 7 from J; bases not matched to a gene: 11. The CDR3 is made up of 17 amino acids. CDR1 and CDR2 from the germline V gene are LGHNA and YSLEER. CDR3: CASSQEGAGTRYNEQFF. CDR3 nucleotides: TGCGCCAGCAGCCAAGAGGGCGCCGGGACTAGGTATAATGAGCAGTTCTTC.

This clone was observed once. The V call is TRBV14, the J call TRBJ2-7, with D possibly called TRBD1 or TRBD2 (6 bases each). CDR3 length: 19 residues. CDR1 and CDR2 (germline): SGHDN, FVKESK. Trimming took 0 bases from V and 2 from J, leaving 23 bases between them. The CDR3 loop reads CASSQDPSWEAGATYEQYF. Here the CDR3 DNA reads TGTGCCAGCAGCCAAGATCCATCGTGGGAGGCAGGGGCGACCTACGAGCAGTACTTC.

V is TRBV7-9 and J is TRBJ2-4; D uncertain. The length of the CDR3 is 14 residues. Germline assignment: CDR1 SEHNR and CDR2 FQNEAQ (reference sequence). V lost 1 base, J lost 5 bases, and 9 bases lay in between. As DNA, the CDR3 is TGTGCCAGCAGCTTAGTGGGCATAGAAAACATTCAGTACTTC. Amino acids: CASSLVGIENIQYF.

This clone was seen only once. This sample also contains other DNA sequences that code for the same CDR3. This rearrangement joins TRBV5-4 to TRBJ2-1, with TRBD2 matching over 12 bases. Germline V gene data show CDR1 as SGHNT and CDR2 as YYREEE (reference sequence). After removal of 4 bases from V and 7 bases from J, the junction contained 6 bases not matched to a gene. This CDR3 comprises 15 residues. CDR3 DNA sequence: TGTGCCAGCAGCATCGGGACTAGCGGGTATAATGAGCAGTTCTTC. Translated, it gives CASSIGTSGYNEQFF.

The chain employs TRBV6-5 and TRBJ1-6; D unresolved. The germline V and J ends were trimmed by 9 bases and 0 bases, with 9 bases remaining between them. The CDR3 spans 14 residues. Germline V gene data show CDR1 as MNHEY and CDR2 as SVGAGI. The CDR3 DNA reads TGTGCCAGTCGGGCGAGCTCCTATAATTCACCCCTCCACTTT. Protein sequence: CASRASSYNSPLHF.